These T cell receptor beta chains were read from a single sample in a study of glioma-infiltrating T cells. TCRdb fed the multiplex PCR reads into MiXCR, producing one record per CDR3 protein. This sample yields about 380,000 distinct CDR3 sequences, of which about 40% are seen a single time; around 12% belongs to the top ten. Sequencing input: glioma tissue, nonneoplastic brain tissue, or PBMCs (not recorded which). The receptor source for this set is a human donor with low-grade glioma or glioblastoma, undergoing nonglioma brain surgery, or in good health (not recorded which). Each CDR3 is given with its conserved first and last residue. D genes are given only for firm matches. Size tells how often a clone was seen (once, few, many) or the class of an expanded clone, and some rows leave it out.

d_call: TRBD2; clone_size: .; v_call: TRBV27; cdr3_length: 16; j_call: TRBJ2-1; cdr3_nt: TGTGCCAGCAGTTACGTATTATCCGGGGAGGGGAATGAGCAGTTCTTC; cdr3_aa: CASSYVLSGEGNEQFF
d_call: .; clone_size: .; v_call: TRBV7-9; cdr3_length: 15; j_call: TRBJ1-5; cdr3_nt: TGTGCCAGCAGTACGGACGGGGGGCAGGATCAGCCCCAGCATTTT; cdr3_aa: CASSTDGGQDQPQHF
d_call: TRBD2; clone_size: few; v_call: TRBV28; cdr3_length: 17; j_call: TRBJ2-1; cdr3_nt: TGTGCCAGCAGTCCTACATCAGCGGGGGGAGGTGTCAATGAGCAGTTCTTC; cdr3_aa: CASSPTSAGGGVNEQFF
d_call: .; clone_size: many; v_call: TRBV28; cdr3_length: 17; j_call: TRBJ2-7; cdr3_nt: TGTGCCAGCACCCAAATTTCAGCCCCAACACGCTCCTACGAGCAGTACTTC; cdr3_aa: CASTQISAPTRSYEQYF
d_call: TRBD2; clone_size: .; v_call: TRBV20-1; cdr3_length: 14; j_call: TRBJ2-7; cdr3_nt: TGCAGTGCTAGGGATAGCGGGAGTGGGCGAGAGCAGTACTTC; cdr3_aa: CSARDSGSGREQYF
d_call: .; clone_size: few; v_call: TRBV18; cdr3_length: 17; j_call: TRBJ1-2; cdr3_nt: TGTGCCAGCTCTCTTTTAGGACAACCATACATTAACTATGGCTACACCTTC; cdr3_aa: CASSLLGQPYINYGYTF
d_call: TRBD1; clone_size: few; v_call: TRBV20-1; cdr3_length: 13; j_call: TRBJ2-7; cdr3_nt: TGCAGTGCTTCCCAGGGGGCGATCTACGAGCAGTACTTC; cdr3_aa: CSASQGAIYEQYF
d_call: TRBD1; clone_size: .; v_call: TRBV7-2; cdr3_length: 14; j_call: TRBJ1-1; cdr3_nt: TGTGCCAGCACCAAACAGGGGGTACTCACTGAAGCTTTCTTT; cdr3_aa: CASTKQGVLTEAFF
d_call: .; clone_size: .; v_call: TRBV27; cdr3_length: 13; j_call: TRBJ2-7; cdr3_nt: TGTGCCAGCAGTTTTGGCAGTTCCTACGAGCAGTGCTTC; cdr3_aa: CASSFGSSYEQCF
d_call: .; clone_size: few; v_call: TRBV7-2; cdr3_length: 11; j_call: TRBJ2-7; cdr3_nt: TGTGCCAGCGCCGGTTCCTACGAGCAGTACTTC; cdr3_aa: CASAGSYEQYF
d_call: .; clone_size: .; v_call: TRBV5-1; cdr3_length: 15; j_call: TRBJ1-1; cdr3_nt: TGCGCCAGCAGCTTGGCCGAAGGAGAAAACACTGAAGCTTTCTTT; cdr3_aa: CASSLAEGENTEAFF
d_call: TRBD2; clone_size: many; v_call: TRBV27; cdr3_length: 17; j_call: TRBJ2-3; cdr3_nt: TGTGCCAGCAGTTTATCGGCTAGCGGGAGGGCCGAAGATACGCAGTATTTT; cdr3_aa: CASSLSASGRAEDTQYF
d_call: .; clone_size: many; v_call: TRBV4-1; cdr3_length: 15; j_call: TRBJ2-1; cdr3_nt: TGCGCCAGCAGCCCAGGGGAGGGGATCTACAATGAGCAGTTCTTC; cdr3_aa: CASSPGEGIYNEQFF
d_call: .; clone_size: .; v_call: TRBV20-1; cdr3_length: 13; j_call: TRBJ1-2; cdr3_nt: TGCAGTACTCCAAGTGGGGGGATCTATGGCTACACCTTC; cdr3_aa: CSTPSGGIYGYTF
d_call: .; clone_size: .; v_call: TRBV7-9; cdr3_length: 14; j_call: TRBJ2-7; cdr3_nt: TGTGCCAGCAGCTGGAACAGGGGGGGCTACGAGCAGTACTTC; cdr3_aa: CASSWNRGGYEQYF
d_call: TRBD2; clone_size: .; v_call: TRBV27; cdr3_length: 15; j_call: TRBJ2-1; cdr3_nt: TGTGCCAGCAGTTTCGGGCTAGCGGTAGTCAATGAGCAGTTCTTC; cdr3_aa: CASSFGLAVVNEQFF
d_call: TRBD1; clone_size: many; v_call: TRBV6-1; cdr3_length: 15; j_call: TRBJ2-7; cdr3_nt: TGTGCCAGCAGTGCAGAGACAGGGCCTTCCTACGAGCAGTACTTC; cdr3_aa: CASSAETGPSYEQYF
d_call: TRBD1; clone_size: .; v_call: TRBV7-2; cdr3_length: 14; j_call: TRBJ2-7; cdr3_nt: TGTGCCAGCCGCCCCTGGGGACAGACCTACGAGCAGTACTTC; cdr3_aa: CASRPWGQTYEQYF
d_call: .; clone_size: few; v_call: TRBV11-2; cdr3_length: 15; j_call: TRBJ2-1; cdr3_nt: TGTGCCAGCAGCTCCTTAGCGTACGGGAGCAATGAGCAGTTCTTC; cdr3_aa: CASSSLAYGSNEQFF
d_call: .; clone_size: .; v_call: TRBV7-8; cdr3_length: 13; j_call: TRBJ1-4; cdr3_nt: TGTGCCAGCAGCTTGATAGTTTGGGAAAAACTGTTTTTT; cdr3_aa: CASSLIVWEKLFF
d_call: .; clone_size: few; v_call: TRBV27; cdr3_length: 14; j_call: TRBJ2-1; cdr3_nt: TGTGCCAGCAGTTTATTTCCAGGGGACAATGAGCAGTTCTTC; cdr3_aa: CASSLFPGDNEQFF
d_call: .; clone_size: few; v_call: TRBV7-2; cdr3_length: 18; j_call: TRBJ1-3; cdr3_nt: TGTGCCAGCAGCTTATTTACAGCAACTCCCATCTCTGGAAACACCATATATTTT; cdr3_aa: CASSLFTATPISGNTIYF
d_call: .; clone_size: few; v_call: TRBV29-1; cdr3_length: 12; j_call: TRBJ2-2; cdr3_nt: TGCAGCCTGCGGGTGAACACCGGGGAGCTGTTTTTT; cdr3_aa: CSLRVNTGELFF
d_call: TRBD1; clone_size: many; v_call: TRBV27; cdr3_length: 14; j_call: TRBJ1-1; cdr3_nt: TGTGCCAGCAGTTTCCGTACAGGGGGCACTGAAGCTTTCTTT; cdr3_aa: CASSFRTGGTEAFF
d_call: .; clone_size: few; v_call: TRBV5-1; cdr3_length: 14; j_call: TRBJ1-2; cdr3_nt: TGCGCCAGCAGCTGGCGGAGCGACAACTATGGCTACACCTTC; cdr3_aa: CASSWRSDNYGYTF
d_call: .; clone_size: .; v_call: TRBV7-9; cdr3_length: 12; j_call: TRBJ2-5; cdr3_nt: TGTGCCAGCAACCCTCCAGGCGGGACCCAGTACTTC; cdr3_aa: CASNPPGGTQYF